Included here is one T cell receptor beta chain sequence, with context. This clonotype came up many times. There is no known antigen for this receptor. Base qualities are not provided; no much larger clone lies one nucleotide away. Amplification of TCR beta CDR3 regions was carried out from RNA transcripts. The TCR CDR3 was subjected to a first round of RT-PCR using the HTBI primer set and the Qiagen OneStep RT-PCR kit. Libraries were constructed in a second round of multiplex PCR, after which size selection and purification were performed. Sequencing of the libraries was done on an Illumina HiSeq2000 using paired-end 100 bp reads. The paper's data handling went like this. SOAPnuke was used to process the raw data, removing reads that contained adapters or uncalled bases, had a mean Phred below 15, or lacked an exact match to the constant primer or identifier. COPE v1.2.5 was used to merge the high-quality paired reads, and each unique nucleotide sequence was defined as a clonotype. Clonotypes were aligned to IMGT TRBV, TRBD and TRBJ reference segments using MiTCR v1.1. The analysis was restricted to V-J combinations with a frequency above 0.0001, which together covered just over 99% of the repertoires. A TCS score was defined as the ratio of F50 (clonal expansion) to E x V (chaos), with BLOSUM62-based TCRdist applied between CDR3 peptides within each V-J. Welch's t-statistics and random forest reduced 450 to 600 V-J features to some 14, which were used in a naive Bayes classifier (R e1071). TCRdb's own reprocessing of the public reads used fastp at Q25 and MiXCR and kept productive beta chains. Rows are unified per CDR3 protein, each entry keeping the most common DNA and genes. TCRdb's processing, not the authors', yielded these V and J calls. Recorded for this sample are 300,000 to 400,000 distinct CDR3 sequences; about 12% of them occurred a single time. In total, the top ten clones hold 9% to 9.5% of the sample.

Graves' hyperthyroidism was defined as stable when no progression to ophthalmopathy occurred over 18 months of follow-up. The hyperthyroidism patients were between 18 and 65 years old and newly diagnosed, with a disease duration of less than 2 months. Any patient with an uncontrolled infection, another autoimmune disease, pregnancy or lactation was excluded. Diagnoses were based on clinical symptoms, serum thyroxine and TRAb, thyroid ultrasound and orbital computed tomography. PBMCs were separated from 10 ml of fresh peripheral blood using Ficoll-Paque density gradient centrifugation. Trizol reagent was used to extract total RNA, and RNA quality was then checked on an Agilent 2100 Bioanalyzer. The sample belongs to a study of T cells in Graves' hyperthyroidism and ophthalmopathy (dated by TCRdb to between 2018 and 2020). Notes on the research overall: Peripheral blood samples were taken at initial diagnosis, before any treatment was given. TCR V-J signatures able to tell the groups apart were searched for in a discovery cohort of around 95 patients, of whom fewer than 45 had Graves' ophthalmopathy and around 57 had stable Graves' hyperthyroidism. Prospective prediction of ophthalmopathy was tested in an independent validation cohort consisting of about 19 hyperthyroidism patients and some 16 patients who later progressed to ophthalmopathy. The 100 or so discovery patients were randomly split 7:3 into training and test sets. The study also compared thyroid tissue and blood T-cell repertoires from roughly 6 Graves' hyperthyroidism patients. After blood sampling, hyperthyroidism patients were treated with methimazole at a starting dose of 30 mg daily, and ophthalmopathy patients were treated with high-dose intravenous methylprednisolone. The paper describes TCR Vbeta CDR3 sequencing of 120 to 150 peripheral blood samples, made up of fewer than 50 ophthalmopathy patients, around 73 hyperthyroidism patients and 17 progressor patients.

Study-wide findings and limitations: Sample size was not statistically predetermined, and investigators were not blinded to group allocation. In validation, the model predicted progression to ophthalmopathy a median of about 6.5 months before onset, with 65% to 71% sensitivity and around 76% specificity. Ophthalmopathy was separated from stable hyperthyroidism by a 13 V-J signature model, with 85% to 90% sensitivity and 81% to 82% specificity obtained in cross-validation and 80%/75% obtained in testing. Most expanded thyroid clonotypes (frequency above 0.001) were also detected in blood, suggesting blood repertoires may reflect thyroid immune responses.

Its CDR3 holds 15 amino acids, cysteine through phenylalanine. Left in the record is the CDR3 DNA by itself, 45 bases read in frame from the first base. Relative to germline, V is missing 5 bases and J is missing 4 bases, with 5 bases of the junction outside any gene match. CDR1 and CDR2 (MGHDK, SYGVNS) derive from the germline V gene. Sequenced: blood. The chain was built from TRBV25-1 and TRBJ2-3; a stretch of 11 junction bases matches TRBD2. This sequence was found in a woman aged 18-29 years with Graves' hyperthyroidism. The nucleotides read TGTGCCAGCAGTTTAGCGGGGGGGCTAGCAGATACGCAGTATTTT. Translated, this gives CASSLAGGLADTQYF. Here the CDR3 is joined to the reference TRBV25-1 and TRBJ2-3 genes, and the full variable domain is: EADIYQTPRYLVIGTGKKITLECSQTMGHDKMYWYQQDPGMELHLIHYSYGVNSTEKGDLSSESTVSRIRTEHFPLTLESARPSHTSQYLCASSLAGGLADTQYFGPGTRLTVL.